The sequence of this T cell receptor (beta chain) was determined in a study of blood T cells in healthy people across ages. This clonotype came up a few times. Antigen specificity is unknown. Combining a sample-barcoded 5' primer with a J-beta primer mix, a second PCR ran for about 7 to 11 cycles. TCRdb passed the 5' RACE reads through MiXCR, listing each CDR3 protein once. The table records roughly 1.5 million distinct CDR3 sequences, about 42% of them present only once. There are 13 residues in the CDR3. The germline CDR1 and CDR2 sequences are MNHEY and SVGEGT. V lost 0 bases and J lost 10; bases outside the gene matches: 3. Points from the study as a whole: Naive T cell percentage by flow cytometry tracked strongly with beta diversity. More naive CD4+ cells and higher diversity were found in long-lived than in aged donors. Conclusively comparing naive with antigen-experienced cells was impossible with unsorted PBMCs.

The J gene is TRBJ2-1, the V gene TRBV6-2 or TRBV6-3, with 7 bases identical to TRBD2. Input material: blood. The clonotype originates from a woman aged 18-29 years in good health. This CDR3 reads CASSYSKAGEQFF. The CDR3 DNA reads as TGTGCCAGCAGTTACTCGAAAGCGGGAGAGCAGTTCTTC.